This TCR beta chain was obtained from a study of CD8 T cells in ankylosing spondylitis. CDR3 length: 17 residues. Per the germline V gene, CDR1 is DFQATT and CDR2 is SNEGSKA (reference sequence). The V end lost 0 bases, the J end lost 0 bases, and 15 bases lay between the germline ends. As for this clonotype: Its target is unknown.

5'-RACE, quantitative and with molecular barcodes, yielded the TCR beta libraries. TCRdb reprocessed the 5' RACE reads with MiXCR, giving one entry per CDR3 protein. The table lists fewer than 250,000 distinct CDR3 sequences, roughly 32% of them singletons. Study-wide points: Disease-linked clones were reportedly significantly enriched in matched ankylosing spondylitis synovial fluid.

This receptor was obtained from a male donor with ankylosing spondylitis or in good health (not recorded which). Source material: blood, either unsorted or a sorted T cell fraction (not recorded which). This chain joins TRBV20-1 and TRBJ2-1, with unresolved D. As DNA, the CDR3 is TGCAGTGCTAGAGACCCCCTGGCGACACGCTCCTACAATGAGCAGTTCTTC. This gives the protein CSARDPLATRSYNEQFF.